The rows below give T cell receptor beta chains drawn from one sample of a study of blood T cell repertoires in COVID-19. The protocol was immunoSEQ multiplex PCR, while the TCRdb copy is restricted to in-frame clones and leaves out a portion. The sample includes 200,000 to 250,000 clones, around 82% of them seen just once. The sequenced sample consisted of peripheral blood. All receptors come from a woman in her seventies with acute or convalescent COVID-19. Each CDR3 is given with its conserved first and last residue. The order of the fields is CDR3 length, J gene, D gene, V gene, clone size, CDR3 protein, CDR3 DNA. D genes are given only for firm matches. Not all rows give a size; the values are once, few, many and, for expanded clones, a class.

16	TRBJ1-2	TRBD1	TRBV3-1/TRBV3-2	-	CASSPYSPRTGGGYTF	TGTGCCAGCAGCCCATACTCTCCTAGGACAGGGGGAGGCTACACCTTC
14	TRBJ2-7	TRBD2	TRBV27	few	CASSRAGEGYEQYF	TGTGCCAGCAGTAGAGCCGGGGAGGGCTACGAGCAGTACTTC
16	TRBJ1-1	TRBD1	TRBV6-6	-	CASSRDRGTLGTEAFF	TGTGCCAGCAGCAGGGACAGGGGGACGCTGGGAACTGAAGCTTTCTTT
18	TRBJ1-5	TRBD1	TRBV23-1	once	CASSQCVEPGQGYQPQHF	TGCGCCAGCAGTCAATGCGTCGAACCGGGACAGGGTTACCAGCCCCAGCATTTT
14	TRBJ2-7	TRBD1	TRBV5-1	-	CASSPRDSDYEQYF	TGCGCCAGCAGCCCCCGGGACAGTGACTACGAGCAGTACTTC
16	TRBJ2-3	-	TRBV3-1/TRBV3-2	-	CASSLNHRATTDTQYF	TGTGCCAGCAGCCTAAATCACAGGGCCACCACAGATACGCAGTATTTT
17	TRBJ1-1	-	TRBV21-1	-	CASSVLSRDRGETEAFF	TGTGCCAGCAGCGTCCTATCCCGGGACAGGGGAGAAACTGAAGCTTTCTTT
19	TRBJ1-1	TRBD1	TRBV5-4	-	CASSQKAWGQGKGNTEAFF	TGTGCCAGCAGCCAAAAAGCGTGGGGACAGGGAAAAGGGAACACTGAAGCTTTCTTT
16	TRBJ2-7	TRBD1	TRBV7-2	few	CASSITGTGGSYEQYF	TGTGCCAGCAGCATCACCGGGACAGGGGGTTCCTACGAGCAGTACTTC
14	TRBJ2-3	TRBD2	TRBV7-9	-	CASSLGLAGDTQYF	TGTGCCAGCAGCCTTGGACTAGCGGGAGATACGCAGTATTTT
12	TRBJ2-7	-	TRBV5-5	-	CASSLGLYEQYF	TGTGCCAGCAGCTTGGGTCTCTACGAGCAGTACTTC
16	TRBJ1-2	-	TRBV28	-	CASPPSFPGTNYGYTF	TGTGCCAGCCCCCCTAGTTTCCCCGGTACTAACTATGGCTACACCTTC
14	TRBJ2-4	TRBD2	TRBV28	-	CASSLSGGGNIQYF	TGTGCCAGCAGTTTATCCGGGGGAGGGAACATTCAGTACTTC